The T cell receptor beta chain described here comes from a study of blood T cell repertoires in COVID-19. CDR1 is SGHAT and CDR2 is FQDESV in the germline V gene (reference sequence). Trimming removed 5 bases at V and 6 bases at J, with 11 bases between. The CDR3 totals 13 residues. The assay was immunoSEQ multiplex PCR, and TCRdb's table has in-frame clones only and misses some. The repertoire holds 48,000 or so clones, with about 84% as singletons. This clone was seen a few times. This clonotype was obtained from a woman between 55 and 75 years old with acute or convalescent COVID-19. The sample consisted of peripheral blood. The J gene is TRBJ1-5, the V gene TRBV11-1; no definite D call. The CDR3 DNA reads TGTGCCAGCAGCCGGGAGCTAGGTCAGCCCCAGCATTTT. Its translation: CASSRELGQPQHF.